This T cell receptor (beta chain) comes out of a study of blood T cell repertoires in COVID-19 (dated by TCRdb to 2020 to 2022). Looking at the study overall: The collaborator samples originated in the United States, Italy and Spain and spanned the acute and convalescent phases of COVID-19. Deeply sampled blood TCRbeta repertoires from subjects exposed to, actively infected with, or recovered from COVID-19 were included in the dataset. Where available, HLA class I and class II types were taken from metadata supplied by the sample provider and were not determined by assay-based typing. The repertoires were made available in a free public database intended to serve as a resource for research on the immune response to SARS-CoV-2. The samples were drawn from the first 160 participants of the ongoing ImmuneRACE study and from 1,200 or so subjects provided by 6 global collaborators. Nearly every sample came with metadata listing a de-identified subject ID, COVID-19 status, age in years and sex. The material from the prospective study consisted of cDNA or gDNA derived from T cells, B-cell-depleted T cells, or PBMCs.

Each collaborating institution followed its own protocols to collect whole blood in K2EDTA tubes. Collaborator samples were shipped for TCRbeta analysis as frozen whole blood, isolated PBMCs, or DNA extracted from either sample type. TCRbeta CDR3 regions were amplified from genomic DNA using the immunoSEQ Assay, a bias-controlled multiplex PCR. In the paper's pipeline: The number of nucleated cells in each sample was estimated by amplification of reference gene primers within the assay. Sequence reads were collapsed and filtered to measure the absolute abundance of every unique TCRbeta CDR3 rearrangement. For each sample, productive Simpson clonality was calculated as the square root of Simpson's diversity index over productive rearrangements. As stored in TCRdb, this immuneACCESS dataset retains in-frame rearrangements with V and J assigned. A fraction of the clones does not appear; measured against another copy, unresolved V genes explain less than half of the discrepancy, and the remainder lacks a known reason. V and J calls plus clone size are reproduced from that table; the DNA served to infer D and trimming. This sample gives a few hundred thousand clones in total; about 90% of them show up just once. Of the sample, 3% falls within the top ten clones.

Concerning this clone itself: The specificity of this receptor is unknown. Base qualities are not at hand, and no much larger clone is one base apart.

What the study reported, not specific to this receptor: The quantity of clinical and demographic metadata differed by source and by participant and was supplied without curation.

Based on the germline V gene, the CDR1 and CDR2 sequences are MNHEY and SVGAGI. Relative to germline, V is 4 bases shorter and J is 5 bases shorter, with 11 bases between their ends. From cysteine to phenylalanine, the CDR3 is 14 amino acids long. Only CDR3 DNA is held: 42 bases, read in frame from base 1. The sequence derives from a man aged 18 to 30 with active or convalescent COVID-19. Sequencing was done on a sample of peripheral blood. Recombination linked TRBV6-5 to TRBJ2-2; no D gene can be assigned with confidence. The CDR3 loop reads CASSSRGTTGELFF. The DNA sequence is TGTGCCAGCAGTTCTAGAGGCACTACCGGGGAGCTGTTTTTT.